This entry is about one T cell receptor beta chain. This clonotype was seen at least ten times. The antigen it binds to is not known. No much larger clonotype is one base removed from it; base qualities were not supplied. This entry belongs to a study of neurological immune-mediated disorders (dated by TCRdb to about 2019). With regard to the full study: The study compared peripheral blood TCR-beta repertoires of HTLV-I-associated myelopathy (HAM/TSP) patients, multiple sclerosis patients and healthy controls using UMI-based sequencing. Longitudinal samples, technical triplicates and paired sorted CD4+ and CD8+ T-cell subsets, alongside PBMC samples, were included among the roughly 100 TCR-beta libraries. The cohort comprised some 71 subjects: 15 or so HAM/TSP patients, 35 or so multiple sclerosis patients and 20 or so healthy controls. Study-wide conclusions, independent of this receptor: Expanded clones from different subjects shared no identical CDR3 amino acid sequences, which suggests that TCR-beta repertoires were private in all groups. TCR clonal expansion was greatest in HAM/TSP patients and smallest in MS patients, who ranked below even healthy controls.

For sorted-subset TCR libraries, 1 million sorted CD4+ or CD8+ T cells were used. PBMCs were separated from peripheral blood using Ficoll-Hypaque density gradient centrifugation and then cryopreserved in liquid nitrogen. Paired sorted CD4+ and CD8+ subsets came from healthy controls, HAM/TSP patients and MS patients. cDNA was synthesized by template-switch 5'RACE using a primer carrying a 10-nucleotide random unique molecular identifier by which each TCR transcript was tagged. Each sequencing run produced over 160 million TCR-beta sequences covering 15-18 subjects. The RNeasy kit was used for extraction of total RNA. TCR-beta VDJ regions were amplified with primers for the TCR constant region and the 5'RACE anchor, using the KAPA Real-time Library Amplification kit. A first PCR added sample indexes and Illumina adaptors, and a second PCR then raised library yield. After Ampure bead purification, the TCR product of roughly 650 bp was size-selected on a 2% E-gel SizeSelection system. Before pooling, libraries had their quality checked on a Bioanalyzer, their concentration measured with Qubit, and their quantity determined with the Kapa Library Quantification kit. Libraries were sequenced paired-end 2 x 150 bp on an Illumina HiSeq 2500. To increase sequence diversity, roughly 23-30% phiX was spiked into each library pool. For the original study's pipeline: The UMI-based MiGEC pipeline processed quality-filtered reads and removed over 85% of raw TCR sequences during error correction. VDJ genes were aligned to IMGT germline references, and clonotypes were defined by unique CDR3 amino acid sequence plus V-J genes. Clonal expansion, Shannon diversity, and CDR3 relatedness (CalcPairwiseDistances, ClusterSamples) were evaluated with VDJtools, and phylogenetic trees were built with CLCbio workbench. Clones with at least 8 unique UMIs were defined as expanded, with this threshold being based on coefficient-of-variation modelling across technical triplicates. Using fastp at Q25 and MiXCR, TCRdb reprocessed the public reads and kept productive beta chains. A single entry per CDR3 protein holds the most common genes and DNA from its merged rows. The V and J calls, along with clone size, are taken from TCRdb and not from the paper's own processing. A total of about 19,000 distinct CDR3 sequences appear in this sample, roughly 7.5% of them only once. 17% of the sample belongs to the ten largest clones.

V drops 5 bases and J drops 1 base, leaving 12 bases in between. The CDR3, from cysteine to phenylalanine, totals 15 residues. The read is trimmed to its CDR3 DNA, 45 bases read in frame from base 1. The clonotype was recovered from a woman in her twenties or thirties with HTLV-1-associated myelopathy (HAM/TSP). The chain links TRBV12-3 or TRBV12-4 with TRBJ1-5; the D segment cannot be called with confidence. Sequenced: CD8+ T cells from blood. The CDR3 amino acid sequence is: CASSGFAKSNQPQHF. The nucleotides read TGTGCCAGCAGTGGGTTTGCCAAAAGCAATCAGCCCCAGCATTTT.